This TCR beta chain was captured by sequencing in a study of Ad26.COV2.S vaccination and SARS-CoV-2 variants. General study results and limits: Quantification of TCR breadth and depth may have yielded underestimates of total T cell responses.

Assay: immunoSEQ multiplex PCR; the TCRdb copy retains only in-frame clones and omits some. The sample holds fewer than 150,000 clones, 86% seen once. About this clone: The antigen is undetermined.

The CDR3 sequence is 16 residues long. V was clipped by 4 bases and J by 5 bases, with 20 bases between them. Germline V gene data show CDR1 as MNHEY and CDR2 as SVGEGT. The sequence was collected from a human donor who had recovered from COVID-19. Material: peripheral blood, obtained after recovery from COVID-19. The chain carries TRBV6-2 or TRBV6-3 and TRBJ1-1; no firm D call. DNA of the CDR3: TGTGCCAGCAGTTCATTCCCCGACGTGGCGGGAACTGAAGCTTTCTTT. Residues: CASSSFPDVAGTEAFF.